This T cell receptor beta chain was identified in a study of blood T cell repertoires in COVID-19. Study-level information: Samples representing acute and convalescent COVID-19 were sourced from the United States, Italy and Spain. From T cells, B-cell-depleted T cells, or PBMCs came the material, which was cDNA or gDNA.

In the study's own analysis: Reference gene primer amplification gave estimated nucleated cell counts. Here immunoSEQ multiplex PCR was the method, and the copy in TCRdb shows in-frame clones only, minus some. V and J calls and clone size follow that table, whereas D and trimming were derived from the DNA. This table has 90,000 to 120,000 clones, approximately 84% appearing once. This CDR3 is built from 13 residues. Trimming removed 2 bases from V and 4 bases from J, with 8 bases in between. Per germline, CDR1 MGHRA and CDR2 YSYEKL. Sequenced sample: peripheral blood. This TCR came from a human donor in a cohort sampled during active COVID-19. This chain joins TRBV4-1 and TRBJ1-2, with D unresolved. The CDR3 reads CASSQSHSYGYTF. Written as DNA, the CDR3 is TGCGCCAGCAGCCAAAGTCACAGCTATGGCTACACCTTC.